Listed here is a single T cell receptor (beta chain). Its antigen remains unknown. The sample originates from a study of shared clonotypes between healthy human individuals. Study-level points and caveats: Only blood was sampled, and tissue TCR repertoires likely differ from blood ones. Read depth was anticipated to influence clonotype sharing among donors.

Sequencing used immunoSEQ multiplex PCR; TCRdb keeps in-frame clones, though not all of them. Among over a million clones listed, around 97% were seen once. CDR3 length equals 13 residues. The germline V gene has CDR1 WNHNN and CDR2 SYGVQD (reference sequence). The ends were cut back, 2 bases at V and 9 bases at J, with 12 bases in the middle. The sequence was obtained from a man aged 25 to 40 in good health. This chain uses TRBV10-1 with TRBJ2-3; no definite D call. The sample comprised naive CD4+ T cells sorted from blood. Subset noted: CD45RA+ positively selected. The CDR3 loop reads CASSEPLMGTQYF. CDR3 sequence (DNA): TGCGCCAGCAGTGAGCCGCTAATGGGGACGCAGTATTTT.